The 23 T cell receptor beta chains presented below share a single source sample, sequenced in a study of blood T cells in healthy people across ages. The authors ran a second PCR of roughly 6 to 11 cycles using a sample-barcoded 5' primer and a J-beta primer mix. TCRdb analysed the 5' RACE reads with MiXCR anew, one entry per CDR3 protein. This repertoire shows about 1.5 million distinct CDR3 sequences, around 40% found once; its top ten account for more than 4%. The sample consisted of blood. These receptors all stem from a young woman in good health.

This chain links TRBV7-9 with TRBJ2-1; D unresolved. V was shortened by 7 bases and J by 4 bases, with 11 bases between the two germline ends. This CDR3 has 13 amino acids. CDR1 is SEHNR, CDR2 FQNEAQ, per germline (reference sequence). The CDR3 spells CASNQTKYNEQFF. The DNA for the CDR3 is TGTGCCAGCAACCAGACAAAGTACAATGAGCAGTTCTTC.

This clonotype appeared a few times. The rearrangement links TRBV6-6 to TRBJ1-4; D is perhaps TRBD1 (6 bases). CDR1 and CDR2 from the germline V gene are MNHNY and SVGAGI (reference sequence). V lost 4 bases to trimming and J lost 8 bases, with 14 bases between them. There are 14 residues in the CDR3. CDR3 sequence: CASSFTGLGEKLFF. CDR3 DNA: TGTGCCAGCAGTTTTACAGGGCTTGGAGAAAAACTGTTTTTT.

The chain has TRBV10-3 and TRBJ2-1; D gene ambiguous. V gave up 4 bases and J gave up 0 bases, with 10 bases separating them. Germline CDR1 is ENHRY and CDR2 is SYGVKD. The CDR3 totals 15 residues. CDR3 in amino acids: CAISVAWDSYNEQFF. The CDR3 DNA reads TGTGCCATCAGTGTCGCCTGGGACTCCTACAATGAGCAGTTCTTC.

The chain joins TRBV25-1 to TRBJ2-1; D unclear. Germline values: CDR1 MGHDK, CDR2 SYGVNS. V was trimmed by 5 bases and J by 2 bases, leaving 16 bases between them. The CDR3 contains 16 residues. For the CDR3, the DNA is TGTGCCAGCAGTCCCCAGGTTGTAGTCACCTACAATGAGCAGTTCTTC. This gives the protein CASSPQVVVTYNEQFF.

This clonotype was seen more than once but under ten times. The chain links TRBV10-3 to TRBJ1-1; D call uncertain. This CDR3 contains 12 residues. In germline, CDR1 is ENHRY, CDR2 SYGVKD. V lost 4 bases and J 3 bases, leaving 6 bases between the germline ends. The CDR3 DNA reads TGTGCCATCAGTGTGGGGTACACTGAAGCTTTCTTT. This sequence encodes CAISVGYTEAFF.

In its sample, this clonotype was seen once. The gene calls are TRBV6-5 and TRBJ1-2, with 7 bases identical to TRBD1. Trimming at V came to 6 bases and at J to 3 bases, leaving 13 bases not matched to a gene. Germline loops: CDR1 MNHEY, CDR2 SVGAGI. This CDR3 has 16 residues. CDR3 amino acids: CASRQYTDREDYGYTF. The CDR3 bases are TGTGCCAGCAGACAATATACTGACAGGGAAGACTATGGCTACACCTTC.

V and J are TRBV6-2 or TRBV6-3 and TRBJ2-7, with 7 positions matching TRBD2. Germline V gene lookup returns CDR1 MNHEY and CDR2 SVGEGT. The V and J ends lost 5 bases and 9 bases, in that order; junction bases with no gene match: 7. There are 12 residues in the CDR3. In nucleotides, the CDR3 is TGTGCCAGCAGTCAACTAGCGCCGAGGCAGTACTTC. Translated, it gives CASSQLAPRQYF.

This clonotype occurred a few times. The rearrangement uses TRBV20-1 and TRBJ1-4; D unresolved. This CDR3 comprises 15 residues. V was cut by 3 bases and J by 8 bases, with 19 bases left in between. CDR1 is DFQATT, CDR2 SNEGSKA, per germline (reference sequence). CDR3 DNA: TGCAGTGCTAGGGTCCCCGGGCCCTTGGAGGAAAAACTGTTTTTT. It translates to CSARVPGPLEEKLFF.

CDR3 sequence (DNA): TGCAGTGCCGGCGGGGAGATCACAGATACGCAGTATTTT. Translated, it gives CSAGGEITDTQYF. The V gene is TRBV20-1, the J gene TRBJ2-3; TRBD2 is a possible D gene (6 bases). Germline-derived CDR1 and CDR2 are DFQATT and SNEGSKA (reference sequence). V was cut by 6 bases and J by 2 bases, with 12 bases left in between. This CDR3 is built from 13 residues.

This clonotype was counted only a few times. This chain connects TRBV12-3 or TRBV12-4 to TRBJ2-6; the match to TRBD1 covers 7 bases. CDR3 size: 14 residues. V lost 6 bases and J lost 6; bases outside the gene matches: 5. For the CDR3, the DNA is TGTGCCAGCAGGCGACAGGGTGCGGCCAACGTCCTGACTTTC. This encodes CASRRQGAANVLTF.

The gene calls are TRBV6-1 and TRBJ1-3; D remains ambiguous. The CDR3 has 15 residues. The germline gives CDR1 MNHNS, CDR2 SASEGT. V dropped 0 bases and J dropped 2 bases, with 8 bases sitting between them. CDR3 in amino acids: CASSEAPRPGNTIYF. CDR3 DNA sequence: TGTGCCAGCAGTGAAGCGCCCAGGCCTGGAAACACCATATATTTT.

There are a few counts of this clonotype. The chain combines TRBV29-1 with TRBJ1-1, with D unresolved. This CDR3 is built from 13 residues. V lost 7 bases, J lost 1 base, and 13 bases lay in between. Germline-derived CDR1 and CDR2 are SQVTM and ANQGSEA. CDR3 bases: TGCAGCGCGCGGGTGGTGGGGAACACTGAAGCTTTCTTT. Translated: CSARVVGNTEAFF. Full variable domain (missing parts from reference TRBV29-1 and TRBJ1-1): SAVISQKPSRDICQRGTSLTIQCQVDSQVTMMFWYRQQPGQSLTLIATANQGSEATYESGFVIDKFPISRPNLTFSTLTVSNMSPEDSSIYLCSARVVGNTEAFFGQGTRLTVV.

This chain joins TRBV4-1 and TRBJ2-5; possible D gene TRBD2, 5 bases. The germline V gene encodes CDR1 MGHRA and CDR2 YSYEKL. Trimming removed 3 bases from V and 7 bases from J, with 18 bases in between. The CDR3 is 15 residues long. CDR3 in amino acids: CASSHGMARRVTQYF. CDR3 bases: TGCGCCAGCAGCCACGGGATGGCACGTCGGGTGACCCAGTACTTC.

The chain recombines TRBV12-3 or TRBV12-4 with TRBJ2-3; D may match TRBD1 or TRBD2 (5 bases each). The CDR3 runs 11 residues. V was pared by 8 bases and J by 7 bases, with 10 bases between. The CDR3 nucleotides are TGTGCCAGCGGGGGATCGTATACGCAGTATTTT. This gives the protein CASGGSYTQYF.

The rearrangement joins TRBV13 to TRBJ2-1; 13 positions match TRBD2. V lost 2 bases, J lost 8 bases, and 15 bases stayed unmatched. This CDR3 has 19 residues. CDR1 and CDR2 from the germline V gene are PRHDT and FYEKMQ (reference sequence). The CDR3 protein is CASSLKRTSGRKVGDEQFF. Written as DNA, the CDR3 is TGTGCCAGCAGCTTAAAAAGGACTAGCGGGAGAAAAGTTGGCGATGAGCAGTTCTTC.

The chain links TRBV24-1 to TRBJ1-5, with 9 bases matching TRBD1. J lost 7 bases, V lost 1 base, and 7 bases had no gene match. Germline assignment: CDR1 KGHDR and CDR2 SFDVKD. This CDR3 contains 16 residues. CDR3 coding DNA: TGTGCCACCAGTGATTTAAGACAGGGGGGAATCCAGCCCCAGCATTTT. Translating gives CATSDLRQGGIQPQHF.

The V call is TRBV9, the J call TRBJ1-5; TRBD1 is a possible D gene (5 bases). V gave up 3 bases and J gave up 5 bases, with 12 bases separating them. The CDR3 has 14 amino acids. CDR1 and CDR2 (germline): SGDLS, YYNGEE. The CDR3 spells CASSAQGGDQPQHF. For the CDR3, the DNA is TGTGCCAGCAGCGCCCAGGGAGGGGATCAGCCCCAGCATTTT.

This clonotype appeared a few times. V usage is TRBV5-1 and J usage is TRBJ1-5; 7 bases align to TRBD1. Germline V gene sequence: CDR1 SGHRS, CDR2 YFSETQ. This CDR3 has 15 residues. Losses at the gene ends were 4 bases for V and 4 bases for J; bases not matched to a gene: 8. CDR3 protein: CASSAGGTVNQPQHF. CDR3 nucleotides: TGCGCCAGCAGCGCGGGAGGGACAGTGAATCAGCCCCAGCATTTT.

This clonotype was picked up a small number of times. V usage is TRBV10-3 and J usage is TRBJ1-5; a possible D gene is TRBD1 (5 bases). The germline gives CDR1 ENHRY, CDR2 SYGVKD. The CDR3 totals 14 residues. The V and J ends lost 3 bases and 4 bases respectively, with 10 bases between them. The CDR3 DNA follows: TGTGCCATCAGTGATCCGACAGTAAATCAGCCCCAGCATTTT. It yields the protein CAISDPTVNQPQHF.

The gene calls are TRBV4-2 and TRBJ2-7; possibly TRBD1 or TRBD2 for D (5 bases each). From germline, CDR1 is LGHNA and CDR2 YNFKEQ. The V gene lost 4 bases and the J gene lost 7 bases, with 14 bases spanning the gap. The CDR3 spans 13 residues. CDR3 region: CASSPTGLAEQYF. Written as DNA, the CDR3 is TGTGCCAGCAGCCCTACAGGCCTAGCAGAGCAGTACTTC.

The V and J genes are TRBV5-1 and TRBJ2-5, with 9 nucleotides matching TRBD1. The end of the DNA aligns better with TRBJ2-7, so the J call may be wrong. The CDR3 sequence is 14 residues long. Germline V gives CDR1 SGHRS, CDR2 YFSETQ. In nucleotides, the CDR3 is TGCGCCAGCAGACAGGGGGCCATAACCTACGAGCAGTACTTC. Translating it yields CASRQGAITYEQYF.

This clonotype was counted at least ten times. This sequence joins TRBV27 and TRBJ1-1, with TRBD1 as a possible D gene (5 bases). Germline assignment: CDR1 MNHEY and CDR2 SMNVEV (reference sequence). V gave up 5 bases and J gave up 6 bases, with 19 bases separating them. The CDR3 covers 15 residues. The CDR3 reads CASSTVGGFRSEAFF. In DNA, the CDR3 is TGTGCCAGCAGTACGGTGGGGGGTTTCAGGTCTGAAGCTTTCTTT.

This clonotype has just a few counts. The chain combines TRBV3-1 with TRBJ2-1, with 9 bases that match TRBD2. From germline, CDR1 is LGHDT and CDR2 YNNKEL (reference sequence). The CDR3 has 16 residues. After removal of 2 bases from V and 4 bases from J, the junction contained 6 bases not matched to a gene. CDR3 amino acids: CASSQPHSGGYNEQFF. CDR3 nucleotides: TGTGCCAGCAGCCAACCACATAGCGGGGGTTACAATGAGCAGTTCTTC.